This T cell receptor beta chain was captured in a study of blood T cell repertoires in COVID-19 (dated by TCRdb to 2020 to 2022). Regarding the study in general: Samples covering the acute and convalescent phases of COVID-19 were provided by collaborators in the United States, Italy and Spain. The samples were drawn from two sources: the first 160 participants of the ongoing ImmuneRACE study, and approximately 1,300 subjects contributed by 6 global collaborators. The prospective study material was composed of cDNA or gDNA derived from T cells, B-cell-depleted T cells, or PBMCs. Where HLA class I and class II types were available, the types were taken from metadata supplied by the sample provider, not from assay-based typing. Deeply sampled blood TCRbeta repertoires from subjects exposed to, actively infected with, or recovered from COVID-19 were included in the dataset. A freely available public database, intended as a resource for researchers studying the immune response to SARS-CoV-2, is where the repertoires were released. A de-identified subject ID, COVID-19 status, age in years and sex were almost always included in the sample metadata. Results and caveats for the whole study, not just this receptor: The quantity of clinical and demographic metadata differed by source and by participant and was supplied without curation.

TCRbeta CDR3 regions were amplified from genomic DNA using the immunoSEQ Assay, a bias-controlled multiplex PCR. The authors processed their data as follows. Nucleated cell counts per sample were estimated from amplification of reference gene primers within the assay. Sequence reads were collapsed and filtered to measure the absolute abundance of every unique TCRbeta CDR3 rearrangement. For each sample, productive Simpson clonality was calculated as the square root of Simpson's diversity index across productive rearrangements. TCRdb mirrors the immuneACCESS table, restricted to in-frame sequences. Some clones are absent from its copies; in checked studies, under half trace to an unresolved V gene, and the reason for the others is unknown. The V and J calls and clone size were taken over from that table, and D and trimming were inferred from the DNA. Counted in this sample were about 310,000 clones; roughly 89% of them appeared once. The ten largest clonotypes hold roughly 5% of the sample.

Details on this clone: No antigen is known for it. Qualities for individual bases were not recorded, and no much larger clone is one base off.

From its cysteine to its phenylalanine, the CDR3 spans 16 amino acids. Only CDR3 DNA is held: 48 bases, read in frame from base 1. Taken from the germline V gene, the CDR1 and CDR2 loops are KGHSH and LQKENI. Trimming leaves V shorter by 4 bases and J shorter by 1 base, with the junction holding 4 bases beyond the gene matches. Enrolling through a virtual design, the prospective study's participants ranged in age from roughly 18 to 95 years and lived across 24 United States geographic areas. In the prospective study, participants were assigned to cohorts based on the clinical history participants reported in a screening survey and a study questionnaire. Recovered participants in ImmuneRACE Cohort 3 were defined by two consecutive negative NP/OP PCR tests, clearance by a healthcare professional, or resolution of symptoms. Mobile phlebotomists in the prospective study collected whole blood, serum and a nasopharyngeal or oropharyngeal swab from every participant. Additional blood draws and questionnaires over an approximately 2-month period could optionally be provided by prospective study participants. Prospective study blood samples were shipped either frozen or at room temperature before DNA extraction.

Sequencing was carried out using PBMCs or T cells enriched from blood (not recorded which). This sequence was found in a man aged 60 to 69 who had recovered from COVID-19. The V and J genes are TRBV18 and TRBJ2-1; TRBD1 matches 10 bases in the middle. The CDR3 reads as follows: CASSLRTGGSYNEQFF. DNA sequence: TGTGCCAGCTCACTACGGACAGGGGGGTCCTACAATGAGCAGTTCTTC.